The clone carrying this T cell receptor beta chain appeared a few times. Antigen specificity is unknown. Generation of TCR beta libraries employed quantitative 5'-RACE incorporating molecular barcodes. TCRdb called the 5' RACE reads again in MiXCR, with one record for every CDR3 protein. This table has about 450,000 distinct CDR3 sequences, about 25% appearing once. Trimming left V 5 bases short and J 6 bases short, with 23 bases between. This CDR3 is 16 amino acids long. Germline loops: CDR1 DFQATT, CDR2 SNEGSKA (reference sequence). The data belong to a study of CD8 T cells in ankylosing spondylitis. Study-wide results and limits: A TCR beta motif of roughly 8 highly homologous variants seemed to mark ankylosing spondylitis blood. Disease-linked clones bore a CD8+ phenotype and were relatively rare in peripheral blood.

The receptor was derived from a male donor with ankylosing spondylitis. The source material was blood, either unsorted or a sorted T cell fraction (not recorded which). The chain joins TRBV20-1 to TRBJ1-5; tentative D call: TRBD1 (5 bases). The CDR3 spells CSARSGAQEWTQPQHF. As DNA, the CDR3 is TGCAGTGCTCGCTCCGGGGCTCAGGAGTGGACTCAGCCCCAGCATTTT.